This T cell receptor beta chain was documented in a study of identical twins. The CDR3 extends over 14 amino acids. Germline V CDR1 and CDR2: LNHNV, YYDKDF (reference sequence). V shed 2 bases and J shed 4 bases, with 9 bases lying between them. A note on this clonotype: Antigen specificity is unknown.

Via MiXCR, TCRdb re-called the 5' RACE reads, giving one row per CDR3 protein. The profile shows hundreds of thousands of distinct CDR3 sequences, about 20% of them singletons. Regarding the study as a whole: Cord blood beta clonotypes that were abundant carried fewer insertions, and memory repertoires showed no such trend. The study reached conclusions through statistical analysis that was cross-sectional, not following the same donors. Sharing of beta out-of-frame sequences by twins showed a weaker excess.

The sample was also reused in another study, on T cells expressing NK-cell markers. From that paper: One of eight sequenced donors was HCMV-seronegative; the other seven were seropositive.

The chain has TRBV15 and TRBJ1-5; D unresolved. This sequence originates from a woman under 30 in good health. Sequencing was carried out using PBMCs. CDR3 bases: TGTGCCACCAGCAGACCGGGAGAAAATCAGCCCCAGCATTTT. This encodes CATSRPGENQPQHF. Combining the CDR3 with reference TRBV15 and TRBJ1-5 gives the whole variable domain DAMVIQNPRYQVTQFGKPVTLSCSQTLNHNVMYWYQQKSSQAPKLLFHYYDKDFNNEADTPDNFQSRRPNTSFCFLDIRSPGLGDTAMYLCATSRPGENQPQHFGDGTRLSIL.